The 5 T cell receptor beta chains below were found in one sample sequenced in a study of OX40 agonist ivuxolimab in advanced cancers. Profiled with immunoSEQ multiplex PCR; TCRdb holds only in-frame clones, not every one. The sample has about 80,000 clones; around 86% are singletons. This sample comprised CD4+ or CD8+ T cells sorted from blood, obtained in a trial of the OX40 agonist ivuxolimab. These receptors all stem from an adult with an advanced solid tumor such as melanoma, head and neck, liver or kidney cancer.

The chain uses TRBV23-1 and TRBJ2-1; tentatively, D is TRBD1 (6 bases). TRBV23-1 is an open reading frame whose function is uncertain. V lost 6 bases, J lost 0 bases, and 12 bases lay in between. The CDR3 length is 15 residues. This CDR3 reads CASRLPGDSYNEQFF. The CDR3 nucleotides are TGCGCCAGCAGACTTCCAGGGGACTCCTACAATGAGCAGTTCTTC.

The count of this clone is one. This chain joins TRBV10-3 and TRBJ2-1, with 8 positions matching TRBD1. This CDR3 is built from 14 residues. Germline loops: CDR1 ENHRY, CDR2 SYGVKD. Trimming took 7 bases from V and 5 from J; bases not matched to a gene: 7. CDR3 bases: TGTGCCATCATGGCCCAGGGGGCCCACAATGAGCAGTTCTTC. Encoded protein: CAIMAQGAHNEQFF.

The genes are TRBV18 and TRBJ2-7, with TRBD2 matching over 14 bases. V lost 3 bases to trimming and J lost 1 base; unmatched junction nucleotides: 5. Germline V gene sequence: CDR1 KGHSH, CDR2 LQKENI. The CDR3 extends over 17 amino acids. CDR3 loop: CASSPGLAGVNSYEQYF. Here the CDR3 DNA reads TGTGCCAGCTCACCGGGACTAGCGGGAGTGAATTCCTACGAGCAGTACTTC. The variable domain in full, with the rest retrieved from reference TRBV18 and TRBJ2-7, is NAGVMQNPRHLVRRRGQEARLRCSPMKGHSHVYWYRQLPEEGLKFMVYLQKENIIDESGMPKERFSAEFPKEGPSILRIQQVVRGDSAAYFCASSPGLAGVNSYEQYFGPGTRLTVT.

This clone was seen just once. V and J are TRBV5-1 and TRBJ2-7; D possibly corresponds to TRBD1 (7 bases). Per the germline V gene, CDR1 is SGHRS and CDR2 is YFSETQ. The CDR3 is 14 residues long. Trimming removed 2 bases from V and 3 bases from J, with 12 bases in between. This CDR3 reads CASSFGRGVYEQYF. CDR3 coding DNA: TGCGCCAGCAGCTTCGGCAGGGGGGTCTACGAGCAGTACTTC.

The chain links TRBV18 to TRBJ2-7; 9 nucleotides agree with TRBD1. The V gene end was trimmed by 6 bases and the J gene end by 6 bases; junction bases not matched to a gene: 15. The CDR3 spans 16 residues. CDR1 is KGHSH and CDR2 is LQKENI in the germline V gene. In DNA form, the CDR3 reads TGTGCCAGCTCCCCTTTGACCGGGACAGGGAGTAGCGAGCAGTACTTC. This translates into CASSPLTGTGSSEQYF.